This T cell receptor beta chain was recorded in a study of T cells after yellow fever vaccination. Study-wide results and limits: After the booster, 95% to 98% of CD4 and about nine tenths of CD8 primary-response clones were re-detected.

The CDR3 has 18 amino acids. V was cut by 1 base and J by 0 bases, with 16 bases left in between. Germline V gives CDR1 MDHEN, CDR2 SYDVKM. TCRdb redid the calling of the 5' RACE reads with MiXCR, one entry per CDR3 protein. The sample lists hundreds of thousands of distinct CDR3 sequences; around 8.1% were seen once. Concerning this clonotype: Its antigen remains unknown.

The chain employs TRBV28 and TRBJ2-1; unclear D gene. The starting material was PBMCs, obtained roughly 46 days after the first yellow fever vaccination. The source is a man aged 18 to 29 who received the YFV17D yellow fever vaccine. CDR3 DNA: TGTGCCAGCAGTTTATCGGTGGGTTGGCCCCACTCCTACAATGAGCAGTTCTTC. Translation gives CASSLSVGWPHSYNEQFF.